The entry that follows covers one T cell receptor beta chain sequence. Its antigen is still unknown. There are 14 residues in the CDR3. Trimming took off 3 bases at V and 5 bases at J, with 13 bases between the two ends. Using a J-beta primer mix together with a sample-barcoded 5' primer, a second PCR was run for about 6 to 11 cycles. Tagging of each cDNA molecule was performed by a template-switch adaptor with 12 random nucleotides. TCRdb re-derived calls from the 5' RACE reads in MiXCR, one entry per CDR3 protein. Here the sample spans 700,000 to 850,000 distinct CDR3 sequences, around half being singletons. The sample comes from a study of blood T cells in healthy people across ages. Study-level points and caveats: Long-lived donors carried more naive CD4+ cells and greater diversity than aged donors. The fall in TCR beta diversity per million T cells was roughly linear with age.

V is TRBV12-3 or TRBV12-4 and J is TRBJ2-5, with D unresolved. This receptor was identified in a man older than 75 in good health. Sequencing input: blood. Here the CDR3 DNA reads TGTGCCAGCAGTTTGGTTGGAGCCAAGGAGACCCAGTACTTC. Its protein is CASSLVGAKETQYF.